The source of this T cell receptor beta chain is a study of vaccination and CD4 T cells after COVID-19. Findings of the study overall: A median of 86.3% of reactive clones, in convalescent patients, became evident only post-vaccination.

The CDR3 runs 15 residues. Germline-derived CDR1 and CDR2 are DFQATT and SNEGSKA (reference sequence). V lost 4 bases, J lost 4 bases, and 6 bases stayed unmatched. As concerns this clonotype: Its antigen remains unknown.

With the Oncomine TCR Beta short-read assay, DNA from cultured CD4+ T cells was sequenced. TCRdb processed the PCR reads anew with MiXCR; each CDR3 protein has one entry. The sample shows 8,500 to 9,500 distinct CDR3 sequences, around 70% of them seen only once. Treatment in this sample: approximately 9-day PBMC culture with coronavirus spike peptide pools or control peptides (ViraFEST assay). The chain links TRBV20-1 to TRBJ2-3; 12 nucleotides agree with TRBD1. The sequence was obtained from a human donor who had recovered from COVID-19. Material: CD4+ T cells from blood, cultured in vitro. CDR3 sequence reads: CSANPGQGAADTQYF. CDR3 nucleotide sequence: TGCAGTGCTAACCCGGGACAGGGGGCGGCAGATACGCAGTATTTT.